Listed below are T cell receptor beta chains from one sample, sequenced in a study of blood T cells in healthy people across ages. TCRdb reprocessed the 5' RACE reads via MiXCR and lists one record per CDR3 protein. The sample holds fewer than 800,000 distinct CDR3 sequences; around 48% are singletons and the top ten take around a third. The sample was blood. These receptors were taken from an older woman in good health. Each CDR3 is given with its conserved first and last residue. D genes are given only for firm matches.

CDR3 | length | V | D | J
CASSLGRDRANEKLFF | 16 | TRBV7-9 | TRBD1 | TRBJ1-4
CASTGDGSSYNEQYF | 15 | TRBV5-1 | - | -
CASSYSLNTEAFF | 13 | TRBV6-6 | - | TRBJ1-1
CASSWTSVDYNEQFF | 15 | TRBV6-2/TRBV6-3 | TRBD2 | TRBJ2-1
CASSLSVTGELFF | 13 | TRBV27 | - | TRBJ2-2
CSGRREAYNEQFF | 13 | TRBV29-1 | - | TRBJ2-1
CATSRDSSGIYGYTF | 15 | TRBV15 | - | TRBJ1-2
CAWSTANYGYTF | 12 | TRBV30 | - | TRBJ1-2
CASYRQGGTGELFF | 14 | TRBV28 | - | TRBJ2-2
CATAEREDEQFF | 12 | TRBV24-1 | TRBD2 | TRBJ2-1
CASSYLNPASPDTQYF | 16 | TRBV6-6 | - | TRBJ2-3
CSARTGLNEKLFF | 13 | TRBV20-1 | TRBD1 | TRBJ1-4
CASSPPGLAEIEQYF | 15 | TRBV18 | TRBD2 | TRBJ2-7
CSARDPATSGADNEQFF | 17 | TRBV20-1 | TRBD2 | TRBJ2-1
CASSVPYRGYGYTF | 14 | TRBV6-1 | - | TRBJ1-2
CASSPVWDRDTQYF | 14 | TRBV7-2 | - | TRBJ2-3
CASSQAGVLAFF | 12 | TRBV3-1 | - | TRBJ1-1
CASSSGQTSNYGYTF | 15 | TRBV7-9 | TRBD1 | TRBJ1-2
CAWGVNSDRNQPQHF | 15 | TRBV30 | - | TRBJ1-5
CASTLSGASTDAEYF | 15 | TRBV12-3/TRBV12-4 | - | TRBJ2-3
CASVSLLVYGYTF | 13 | TRBV28 | - | TRBJ1-2
CSASPQDNSYEQYF | 14 | TRBV29-1 | - | TRBJ2-7
CATSDLREQYF | 11 | TRBV24-1 | - | TRBJ2-7
CAIQPSNGANVLTF | 14 | TRBV6-6 | - | TRBJ2-6
CASSQDYGNEQYF | 13 | TRBV4-2 | - | TRBJ2-5
CSVDRSGYGYTF | 12 | TRBV29-1 | - | TRBJ1-2
CSAYGAGSAYEQYF | 14 | TRBV20-1 | TRBD2 | -
CASSQDRGRGGQYF | 14 | TRBV4-3 | - | TRBJ2-5
CASDGVDTEAFF | 12 | TRBV5-6 | - | TRBJ1-1
CASSLDHLTPEQFF | 14 | TRBV11-2 | - | TRBJ2-1
CASSRTGPTYEQYF | 14 | TRBV6-5 | - | TRBJ2-7
CASSPQGPRAQHF | 13 | TRBV19 | - | TRBJ1-5
CASSFARGSKNIQYF | 15 | TRBV11-2 | - | TRBJ2-4
CASSQTLYSYEQYF | 14 | TRBV4-3 | - | TRBJ2-7
CASRREVGSTYEQYF | 15 | TRBV2 | TRBD2 | TRBJ2-7
CSASDPQGANEKLFF | 15 | TRBV20-1 | TRBD1 | TRBJ1-4
CASSFGGTNSPLHF | 14 | TRBV12-3/TRBV12-4 | - | TRBJ1-6
CAIRGQIENYGYTF | 14 | TRBV10-3 | - | TRBJ1-2
CASSFDGSSYNEQFF | 15 | TRBV5-1 | - | TRBJ2-1
CSASPSSGSPHEQYF | 15 | TRBV20-1 | TRBD2 | TRBJ2-7
CSASRGLAGLEGDEQYF | 17 | TRBV20-1 | TRBD2 | -
CASSFTLASGSADTQYF | 17 | TRBV11-1 | TRBD2 | TRBJ2-3
CASSPRSGTDTQYF | 14 | TRBV18 | - | TRBJ2-3
CASSQVQGRSNSPLHF | 16 | TRBV4-3 | - | TRBJ1-6
CSAMRGIYNEQFF | 13 | TRBV20-1 | TRBD2 | TRBJ2-1
CSARPHTGFGEQYF | 14 | TRBV20-1 | - | TRBJ2-7
CASSLVSSYEQYF | 13 | TRBV5-6 | - | TRBJ2-7
CSVPTGETQYF | 11 | TRBV29-1 | - | TRBJ2-5
CSASPGRTVPDTQYF | 15 | TRBV20-1 | - | TRBJ2-3
CSVGALGAKNIQYF | 14 | TRBV29-1 | - | TRBJ2-4
CASSPQEGTGGDTQYF | 16 | TRBV4-3 | TRBD1 | TRBJ2-3
CASGRDRGPYNEQFF | 15 | TRBV12-5 | TRBD1 | TRBJ2-1
CASSTTRAGDEQFF | 14 | TRBV7-9 | TRBD2 | TRBJ2-1